The 9 T cell receptor beta chains reported below all come from one sample, sequenced in a study of T cells of healthy individuals. From the 5' RACE reads, TCRdb called clonotypes with MiXCR, one entry per CDR3 protein. Of about 96,000 distinct CDR3 sequences in the sample, 17% are singletons; the top ten hold around 6.5%. These receptors all come from a human donor in good health.

This clonotype appeared many times. V gene TRBV4-1 combines with J gene TRBJ1-5, with D perhaps matching TRBD1 (5 bases). Trimming removed 8 bases from V and 3 bases from J, with 11 bases in between. CDR1 is MGHRA, CDR2 YSYEKL, per germline. The CDR3 extends over 13 amino acids. Here the CDR3 reads CASGGDPNQPQHF. CDR3 DNA: TGCGCCAGCGGGGGGGACCCCAATCAGCCCCAGCATTTT.

This chain connects TRBV28 to TRBJ2-1, with D unclear. The germline V gene has CDR1 MDHEN and CDR2 SYDVKM. Between the trimmed V and J ends, which lost 6 bases and 2 bases, there was a span of 11 bases. The length of the CDR3 is 14 residues. Here the CDR3 DNA reads TGTGCCAGCAGGCCTAGGGTGCCCTACAATGAGCAGTTCTTC. Its translation: CASRPRVPYNEQFF.

There are a few counts of this clonotype. This chain links TRBV20-1 with TRBJ1-2, with 7 bases identical to TRBD1. The germline V gene has CDR1 DFQATT and CDR2 SNEGSKA (reference sequence). V lost 6 bases to trimming and J lost 2 bases; unmatched junction nucleotides: 6. CDR3 length: 13 amino acids. CDR3 coding DNA: TGCAGTGCGGCTACAGGGGCCAACTATGGCTACACCTTC. It codes for CSAATGANYGYTF.

About this clonotype: The junction and the germline gene differ at one end; a read error may be behind it. The chain uses TRBV7-7 and TRBJ2-2; unclear D gene. CDR3 length: 14 amino acids. CDR1 and CDR2 (germline): SSHAT, FNYEAQ (reference sequence). In DNA, the CDR3 is TGTGCTAGCAGCTTAGTGTCGGAGACCTGGGAGCTGTTTTTT. It encodes CASSLVSETWELFF.

This clonotype appeared many times. The V and J genes are TRBV6-6 and TRBJ2-3; 9 bases match TRBD2. The V gene end was trimmed by 1 base and the J gene end by 2 bases; junction bases not matched to a gene: 4. CDR3 length equals 16 residues. Germline V gives CDR1 MNHNY, CDR2 SVGAGI (reference sequence). CDR3 DNA sequence: TGTGCCAGCAGTTACTTTGCTAGCGGGACCACAGATACGCAGTATTTT. Translation gives CASSYFASGTTDTQYF.

This chain links TRBV12-3 or TRBV12-4 with TRBJ2-2; D ambiguous. Trimming left V 6 bases short and J 0 bases short, with 5 bases between. This CDR3 is 13 amino acids long. The DNA for the CDR3 is TGTGCCAGCAGGGGCGCGAACACCGGGGAGCTGTTTTTT. Protein: CASRGANTGELFF.

This clonotype has more than one count but fewer than ten. J is TRBJ2-1 and V is TRBV20-1; 7 bases align to TRBD1. J lost 4 bases, V lost 6 bases, and 9 bases had no gene match. Germline V gene sequence: CDR1 DFQATT, CDR2 SNEGSKA (reference sequence). The CDR3 covers 14 residues. CDR3 coding DNA: TGCAGTGCCCCCCCCGACAGGGCTTACAATGAGCAGTTCTTC. This translates into CSAPPDRAYNEQFF.

This clonotype appeared a few times. V and J are TRBV10-3 and TRBJ1-1; a weak D match, TRBD1 (5 bases). The CDR3 extends over 15 amino acids. Germline V CDR1 and CDR2: ENHRY, SYGVKD. The V gene lost 2 bases and the J gene lost 1 base, with 11 bases spanning the gap. The chain's CDR3 is CAISEMTDQNTEAFF. The CDR3 coding sequence is TGTGCCATCAGTGAGATGACAGATCAGAACACTGAAGCTTTCTTT.

V usage is TRBV4-3 and J usage is TRBJ2-3; D is unclear. V lost 1 base and J 4 bases, leaving 12 bases between the germline ends. There are 15 residues in the CDR3. Per germline, CDR1 LGHNA and CDR2 YSLEER. Written as DNA, the CDR3 is TGCGCCAGCAGCCAAGTTTACTACACATCAGATACGCAGTATTTT. This gives the protein CASSQVYYTSDTQYF.